This is a list of T cell receptor beta chains from one sample in a study of blood T cells in healthy people across ages. Each CDR3 protein gets one entry after TCRdb re-called the 5' RACE reads with MiXCR. Of approximately 600,000 distinct CDR3 sequences detected, roughly three fifths appear once; the ten largest clones hold 30% to 45%. Material for sequencing was blood. The source is a man in his 60s in good health. CDR3s leave out the opening cysteine and the closing phenylalanine or tryptophan.

CDR3	V	J
ASSLRRGTYNEQF	TRBV6-1	TRBJ2-1
SVDRPWGETQY	TRBV29-1	TRBJ2-5
ASSLRRQGSGANVLT	TRBV12-3/TRBV12-4	TRBJ2-6
SARENAEAF	TRBV20-1	TRBJ1-1
ASSLGHRAQETQY	TRBV7-8	TRBJ2-5
ATGGPYYNEQF	TRBV6-2/TRBV6-3	TRBJ2-1
ASSYSGLAETQY	TRBV6-5	TRBJ2-5
ASSPGQGYMNTEAF	TRBV13	TRBJ1-1
ASSADRSSYNEQF	TRBV10-1	TRBJ2-1
ASSWDSTAYEQY	TRBV5-1	TRBJ2-7
SAQLAGKIGEQY	TRBV20-1	TRBJ2-4